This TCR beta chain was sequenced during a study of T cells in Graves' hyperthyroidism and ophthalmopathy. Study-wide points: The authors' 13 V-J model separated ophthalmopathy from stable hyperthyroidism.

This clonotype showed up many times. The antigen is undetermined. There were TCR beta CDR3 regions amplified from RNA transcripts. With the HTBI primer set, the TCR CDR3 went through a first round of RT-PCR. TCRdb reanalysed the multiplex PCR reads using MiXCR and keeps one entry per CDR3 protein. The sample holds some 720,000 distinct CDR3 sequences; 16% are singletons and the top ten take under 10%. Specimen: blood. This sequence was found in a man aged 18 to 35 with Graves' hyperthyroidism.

DNA for the CDR3: TGTGCCAGCAGCCTAGCGGGCCATCTATACGAGCAGTACTTC. This codes for CASSLAGHLYEQYF. The gene calls are TRBV11-2 and TRBJ2-7, with 8 bases aligning to TRBD2. Trimming removed 5 bases from V and 4 bases from J; junction bases left unmatched: 7. The CDR3 extends over 14 amino acids. Per germline, CDR1 SGHAT and CDR2 FQNNGV. The full variable domain, completed using reference TRBV11-2 and TRBJ2-7, is EAGVAQSPRYKIIEKRQSVAFWCNPISGHATLYWYQQILGQGPKLLIQFQNNGVVDDSQLPKDRFSAERLKGVDSTLKIQPAKLEDSAVYLCASSLAGHLYEQYFGPGTRLTVT.